The 7 T cell receptor beta chains listed next were all sequenced from one sample in a study of cytomegalovirus exposure and HLA in healthy donors. 13 Jbeta primers and 60 Vbeta primers were used for the PCR. The method was immunoSEQ multiplex PCR; TCRdb's version includes in-frame clones alone and lacks a portion of them. Of tens of thousands of clones in the sample, roughly four fifths were seen once. Sequences were obtained from PBMCs. Receptors were obtained from a woman aged 25-40 years in good health and CMV-seropositive.

In DNA, the CDR3 is TGTGCCAGCAGCCCCGGGACAGGGGGCGAGACCCAGTACTTC. Its protein product is CASSPGTGGETQYF. The chain carries TRBV5-6 and TRBJ2-5, with 12 positions matching TRBD1. Losses at the gene ends were 4 bases for V and 5 bases for J; bases not matched to a gene: 3. Germline V lookup: CDR1 SGHDT, CDR2 YYEEEE. The CDR3 runs to 14 residues.

This clone was detected a few times. The chain carries TRBV7-9 and TRBJ1-2, with 7 nucleotides matching TRBD1. This CDR3 spans 15 amino acids. Trimming removed 0 bases from V and 4 bases from J; junction bases left unmatched: 5. From germline, CDR1 is SEHNR and CDR2 FQNEAQ (reference sequence). The CDR3 sequence: CASSLAGQRLYGYTF. In nucleotides, the CDR3 is TGTGCCAGCAGCTTAGCGGGACAGAGACTCTATGGCTACACCTTC.

The chain recombines TRBV7-3 with TRBJ2-1; perhaps TRBD2 as D (6 bases). V was cut by 1 base and J by 2 bases, with 12 bases left in between. In germline, CDR1 is SGHTA, CDR2 FQGTGA. This CDR3 comprises 16 residues. This chain's CDR3 is CASSLRAGSPYNEQFF. The CDR3 coding sequence is TGTGCCAGCAGCTTAAGAGCCGGGAGTCCCTACAATGAGCAGTTCTTC.

V gene TRBV18 combines with J gene TRBJ2-3; tentative D call: TRBD2 (5 bases). Looked up from germline, CDR1 is KGHSH and CDR2 is LQKENI. Deletions cut 2 bases from V and 8 bases from J, with 8 bases between. This CDR3 contains 12 residues. CDR3 nucleotide sequence: TGTGCCAGCTCACCAATTGAGGGTACGCAGTATTTT. Translated, it gives CASSPIEGTQYF.

This sequence joins TRBV19 and TRBJ2-7; a possible D gene is TRBD1 (6 bases). The length of the CDR3 is 15 residues. The V gene lost 6 bases and the J gene lost 1 base, with 16 bases spanning the gap. Germline CDR1 LNHDA, CDR2 SQIVND (reference sequence). The CDR3 protein is CASSPNTGTSYEQYF. DNA of the CDR3: TGTGCCAGTAGCCCTAATACCGGGACATCCTACGAGCAGTACTTC.

V is TRBV13 and J is TRBJ1-6; 9 bases align to TRBD1. Unmatched junction bases numbered 0, after V lost 3 bases and J lost 6 bases. CDR1 is PRHDT and CDR2 is FYEKMQ in the germline V gene (reference sequence). CDR3 length: 14 amino acids. CDR3 bases: TGTGCCAGCAGCTTGGACAGGGGTAATTCACCCCTCCACTTT. This encodes CASSLDRGNSPLHF. Together with reference TRBV13 and TRBJ1-6, the CDR3 gives the full variable domain: AAGVIQSPRHLIKEKRETATLKCYPIPRHDTVYWYQQGPGQDPQFLISFYEKMQSDKGSIPDRFSAQQFSDYHSELNMSSLELGDSALYFCASSLDRGNSPLHFGNGTRLTVT.

The chain uses TRBV19 and TRBJ2-1, with 8 bases identical to TRBD2. The CDR3 is made up of 14 amino acids. Germline V gene sequence: CDR1 LNHDA, CDR2 SQIVND (reference sequence). With 5 bases clipped from V and 2 bases from J, the junction kept 2 bases outside the gene matches. CDR3 sequence reads: CASSSLAAYNEQFF. DNA for the CDR3: TGTGCCAGTAGTTCACTAGCGGCCTACAATGAGCAGTTCTTC.